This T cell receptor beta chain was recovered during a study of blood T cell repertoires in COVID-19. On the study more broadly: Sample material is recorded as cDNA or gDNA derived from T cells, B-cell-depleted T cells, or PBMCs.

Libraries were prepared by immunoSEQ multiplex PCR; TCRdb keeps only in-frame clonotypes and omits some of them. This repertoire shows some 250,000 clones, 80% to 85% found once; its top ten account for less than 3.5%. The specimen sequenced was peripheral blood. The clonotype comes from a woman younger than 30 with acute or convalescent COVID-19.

CDR3 nucleotides: TGTGCCAGCAGCGAGACTAGCGGGAGGGGAAATGAGCAGTTCTTC. As protein: CASSETSGRGNEQFF. The chain recombines TRBV9 with TRBJ2-1; 14 positions match TRBD2. The CDR3 is 15 residues long. Germline V gives CDR1 SGDLS, CDR2 YYNGEE. V was clipped by 3 bases and J by 7 bases; unmatched bases: 3.